Each of the 32 T cell receptor beta chains below was sequenced from the same sample in a study of OX40 agonist ivuxolimab in advanced cancers. TCRdb's table, derived via immunoSEQ multiplex PCR, lists solely in-frame clones and lacks some. The repertoire includes over 50,000 clones, roughly 85% of them detected once, and approximately 0.56% sits in the top ten. The material was CD4+ or CD8+ T cells sorted from blood, obtained in a trial of the OX40 agonist ivuxolimab. Receptors originate from an adult with an advanced solid tumor such as melanoma, head and neck, liver or kidney cancer.

CDR3 in amino acids: CASSRRELDTQYF. The CDR3 nucleotides read TGTGCCAGCAGTAGGCGGGAGCTGGATACGCAGTATTTT. This chain joins TRBV5-4 and TRBJ2-3; 7 bases agree with TRBD2. The CDR3 has 13 amino acids. Germline V lookup: CDR1 SGHNT, CDR2 YYREEE (reference sequence). V shed 5 bases and J 6 bases; nucleotides not matched to a gene: 6.

J is TRBJ2-2 and V is TRBV5-4; TRBD1 matches 9 bases. Per the germline V gene, CDR1 is SGHNT and CDR2 is YYREEE (reference sequence). There are 13 residues in the CDR3. V shed 5 bases and J 8 bases; nucleotides not matched to a gene: 4. CDR3 sequence (DNA): TGTGCCAGCAGGGACAGGGGCGGGGGGGAGCTGTTTTTT. Protein: CASRDRGGGELFF.

The J gene is TRBJ2-3, the V gene TRBV11-2, with D unclear. Deletions cut 0 bases from V and 3 bases from J, with 4 bases between. CDR1 SGHAT and CDR2 FQNNGV come from the germline V gene. This CDR3 spans 13 amino acids. The CDR3 is CASSLDRTDTQYF. DNA for the CDR3: TGTGCCAGCAGCTTAGATCGTACAGATACGCAGTATTTT.

V usage is TRBV6-5 and J usage is TRBJ1-1; a possible D gene is TRBD1 (5 bases). V lost 5 bases and J lost 5, with 9 bases in between. The germline CDR1 and CDR2 sequences are MNHEY and SVGAGI. The CDR3 contains 12 residues. Here the CDR3 reads CASSLRGTEAFF. Here the CDR3 DNA reads TGTGCCAGCAGTCTGAGGGGAACTGAAGCTTTCTTT.

The gene calls are TRBV5-1 and TRBJ2-5, with no clear D. The ends were cut back, 5 bases at V and 4 bases at J, with 18 bases in the middle. CDR1 SGHRS and CDR2 YFSETQ come from the germline V gene. This CDR3 spans 15 amino acids. The CDR3 sequence: CASSSQTGLGETQYF. The CDR3 DNA reads as TGCGCCAGCAGTTCGCAGACCGGGTTAGGAGAGACCCAGTACTTC.

The CDR3 sequence: CASSQGETSGSYNEQFF. DNA of the CDR3: TGCGCCAGCAGCCAAGGGGAAACTAGCGGGTCCTACAATGAGCAGTTCTTC. This rearrangement joins TRBV4-1 to TRBJ2-1; 9 positions match TRBD2. The V gene's germline CDR1 is MGHRA and CDR2 YSYEKL. The ends lost 1 base at V and 1 base at J; junction bases unmatched: 5. CDR3 size: 17 residues.

The V call is TRBV6-1, the J call TRBJ2-1; 14 bases are shared with TRBD2. This CDR3 comprises 14 residues. Germline CDR1 MNHNS, CDR2 SASEGT. Unmatched junction bases numbered 9, after V lost 11 bases and J lost 9 bases. The CDR3 coding sequence is TGTGCCTCCCAGGGACTAGCGGGAGTCGTTGAGCAGTTCTTC. This sequence encodes CASQGLAGVVEQFF.

The rearrangement joins TRBV27 to TRBJ1-4; 8 nucleotides line up with TRBD1. Germline values: CDR1 MNHEY, CDR2 SMNVEV (reference sequence). The V gene end was trimmed by 4 bases and the J gene end by 7 bases; junction bases not matched to a gene: 5. This CDR3 region has 14 residues. The CDR3 DNA reads as TGTGCCAGCAGTTCACAGGGGGTGGGTGAAAAACTGTTTTTT. Translated, it gives CASSSQGVGEKLFF.

This clone was detected only once. The chain couples TRBV30 to TRBJ2-5; D might be TRBD1 (5 bases). Trimming removed 4 bases from V and 4 bases from J, with 10 bases in between. Germline-derived CDR1 and CDR2 are GTSNPN and SVGIG (reference sequence). The CDR3 is made up of 12 amino acids. CDR3: CAWTPQGETQYF. DNA for the CDR3: TGTGCCTGGACCCCTCAGGGAGAGACCCAGTACTTC. Together with reference TRBV30 and TRBJ2-5, the CDR3 gives the full variable domain: SQTIHQWPATLVQPVGSPLSLECTVEGTSNPNLYWYRQAAGRGLQLLFYSVGIGQISSEVPQNLSASRPQDRQFILSSKKLLLSDSGFYLCAWTPQGETQYFGPGTRLLVL.

The gene calls are TRBV29-1 and TRBJ2-7, with 16 bases identical to TRBD2. The germline V gene encodes CDR1 SQVTM and CDR2 ANQGSEA. The CDR3 has 16 amino acids. The V and J ends lost 6 bases and 5 bases, in that order; junction bases with no gene match: 10. The CDR3 DNA is TGCAGCGTGACAGGGACTAGCGGGAGGGTAGGTCACGAGCAGTACTTC. This gives the protein CSVTGTSGRVGHEQYF.

The J gene is TRBJ2-1, the V gene TRBV5-1; 12 bases are a match to TRBD2. CDR3 size: 18 residues. Germline V gene data show CDR1 as SGHRS and CDR2 as YFSETQ. V shed 2 bases, J shed 7 bases, and the junction held 13 bases outside the gene matches. This CDR3 is CASSLSLSLAGGLNEQFF. The DNA of the CDR3 is TGCGCCAGCAGCTTAAGCCTATCACTAGCGGGAGGATTGAATGAGCAGTTCTTC.

This clone has a handful of counts. The CDR3 DNA follows: TGTGCCAGCAACCCAGACAGCTCCTACAATGAGCAGTTCTTC. Translating gives CASNPDSSYNEQFF. The rearrangement links TRBV2 to TRBJ2-1; a possible D gene is TRBD1 (5 bases). This CDR3 has 14 residues. V lost 7 bases, J lost 0 bases, and 10 bases lay in between. CDR1 is SNHLY, CDR2 FYNNEI, per germline.

This clone was recorded a few times. This chain links TRBV11-3 with TRBJ2-2; 8 bases are shared with TRBD1. CDR1 and CDR2 from the germline V gene are SGHNT and YENEEA. Germline trimming cut 5 bases from V and 7 bases from J; bases unmatched to any gene: 6. This CDR3 is 14 amino acids long. The CDR3: CASSQGQEIGELFF. CDR3 bases: TGTGCCAGCAGCCAGGGACAGGAAATCGGGGAGCTGTTTTTT. Using reference TRBV11-3 and TRBJ2-2 for the parts outside the CDR3, the full variable domain is EAGVVQSPRYKIIEKKQPVAFWCNPISGHNTLYWYLQNLGQGPELLIRYENEEAVDDSQLPKDRFSAERLKGVDSTLKIQPAELGDSAVYLCASSQGQEIGELFFGEGSRLTVL.

In this sample, this clone turned up once. The rearrangement uses TRBV7-8 and TRBJ2-7, with D possibly being TRBD1 (5 bases). Germline CDR1 is SGHVS and CDR2 is FQNEAQ. This CDR3 is 14 amino acids long. Trimming stripped 3 bases from V and 5 bases from J, with 14 bases between. The CDR3 DNA is TGTGCCAGCAGCTTGGGTCAGGGCGACAACGAGCAGTACTTC. Its translation is CASSLGQGDNEQYF.

The genes are TRBV2 and TRBJ1-1; 10 nucleotides agree with TRBD1. The CDR3 length is 15 residues. Germline lookup yields CDR1 SNHLY and CDR2 FYNNEI. Trimming cost V 3 bases and J 4 bases; bases outside gene matches: 5. CDR3 sequence: CASSETRTGGTEAFF. Written as DNA, the CDR3 is TGTGCCAGCAGTGAGACGAGGACAGGGGGCACTGAAGCTTTCTTT.

This sequence joins TRBV7-9 and TRBJ2-3; D is unresolved. Trimming removed 1 base from V and 2 bases from J, with 10 bases in between. Germline-derived CDR1 and CDR2 are SEHNR and FQNEAQ (reference sequence). The CDR3 covers 15 residues. The CDR3 spells CASSLDALNTDTQYF. CDR3 nucleotide sequence: TGTGCCAGCAGCTTAGATGCCTTGAACACAGATACGCAGTATTTT.

This clone has a handful of counts. CDR3 sequence (DNA): TGCGCCAGCAGCCAAGCCGTGGTAGCGGGATTCTCCTACGAGCAGTACTTC. Its protein is CASSQAVVAGFSYEQYF. This chain joins TRBV4-1 and TRBJ2-7; 8 bases match TRBD2. V gave up 1 base and J gave up 0 bases; unmatched junction bases: 8. The CDR3 runs 17 residues. From germline, CDR1 is MGHRA and CDR2 YSYEKL.

The chain combines TRBV28 with TRBJ1-3; D gene unclear. Trimming pared 6 bases from V and 0 bases from J, leaving 3 bases between. The CDR3 totals 12 residues. Germline loops: CDR1 MDHEN, CDR2 SYDVKM. As DNA, the CDR3 is TGTGCCAGCAGGATCTCTGGAAACACCATATATTTT. Translation: CASRISGNTIYF.

Turning to this clone: A read error may account for a junction end that differs from germline. The chain couples TRBV2 to TRBJ2-7; 7 bases map to TRBD1. The CDR3 has 13 amino acids. Per germline, CDR1 SNHLY and CDR2 FYNNEI. DNA of the CDR3: TGTGCCAGCAGTGAAGTGGACAGGACCCACGCGGACTTC. It yields the protein CASSEVDRTHADF.

This chain uses TRBV5-6 with TRBJ2-2, with 7 nucleotides matching TRBD1. The V and J ends lost 2 bases and 2 bases, in that order; junction bases with no gene match: 6. This CDR3 has 16 amino acids. Germline CDR1 and CDR2: SGHDT and YYEEEE. In DNA form, the CDR3 reads TGTGCCAGCAGCTTTCTAACAGGGGCCAACACCGGGGAGCTGTTTTTT. This encodes CASSFLTGANTGELFF.

The chain couples TRBV29-1 to TRBJ2-2; no clear D gene. Germline V gene lookup returns CDR1 SQVTM and CDR2 ANQGSEA. CDR3 length: 13 residues. V lost 7 bases and J lost 0, with 9 bases in between. CDR3 protein: CSAVPANTGELFF. Written as DNA, the CDR3 is TGCAGCGCCGTGCCAGCGAACACCGGGGAGCTGTTTTTT.

This clone was counted a few times. The chain couples TRBV7-9 to TRBJ2-5; D is uncertain. Trimming took 1 base from V and 0 from J, leaving 9 bases between them. Germline values: CDR1 SEHNR, CDR2 FQNEAQ (reference sequence). The CDR3 is made up of 15 amino acids. CDR3 in DNA: TGTGCCAGCAGCTTAGTTGGAGCGTACCAAGAGACCCAGTACTTC. Amino acids: CASSLVGAYQETQYF. The whole variable domain, filled in from reference TRBV7-9 and TRBJ2-5, reads DTGVSQNPRHKITKRGQNVTFRCDPISEHNRLYWYRQTLGQGPEFLTYFQNEAQLEKSRLLSDRFSAERPKGSFSTLEIQRTEQGDSAMYLCASSLVGAYQETQYFGPGTRLLVL.

This sequence joins TRBV5-6 and TRBJ2-3; the D is unclear. The germline V and J ends were trimmed by 4 bases and 1 base, with 7 bases remaining between them. Germline assignment: CDR1 SGHDT and CDR2 YYEEEE. This CDR3 comprises 13 residues. The CDR3 nucleotides are TGTGCCAGCAGCCTAGAAGGCACAGATACGCAGTATTTT. It translates to CASSLEGTDTQYF.

This rearrangement joins TRBV7-6 to TRBJ2-2; unclear D gene. V lost 5 bases to trimming and J lost 2 bases, with 18 bases between them. The CDR3 contains 17 residues. Germline CDR1 reads SGHVS; CDR2 reads FNYEAQ. This CDR3 reads CASSRQPPGANTGELFF. CDR3 nucleotide sequence: TGTGCCAGCAGCCGTCAACCACCCGGAGCAAACACCGGGGAGCTGTTTTTT.

The V gene is TRBV5-6, the J gene TRBJ2-1; TRBD1 matches 8 bases. The CDR3 is made up of 16 amino acids. Trimming at V came to 2 bases and at J to 0 bases, leaving 4 bases not matched to a gene. Germline V gene data show CDR1 as SGHDT and CDR2 as YYEEEE. The CDR3 region is CASSFWTGSSYNEQFF. The CDR3 nucleotides are TGTGCCAGCAGCTTTTGGACAGGGTCCTCCTACAATGAGCAGTTCTTC. Filled out from reference TRBV5-6 and TRBJ2-1, the complete variable domain reads DAGVTQSPTHLIKTRGQQVTLRCSPKSGHDTVSWYQQALGQGPQFIFQYYEEEERQRGNFPDRFSGHQFPNYSSELNVNALLLGDSALYLCASSFWTGSSYNEQFFGPGTRLTVL.

V and J are TRBV7-2 and TRBJ1-2, with D unclear. The CDR3 length is 15 residues. Trimming pared 1 base from V and 4 bases from J, leaving 13 bases between. In germline, CDR1 is SGHTA, CDR2 FQGNSA. In DNA form, the CDR3 reads TGTGCCAGCAGCTTAGTAGTGTTTGCCTCCTATGGCTACACCTTC. It encodes CASSLVVFASYGYTF.

The rearrangement links TRBV6-1 to TRBJ2-5; tentative D call: TRBD2 (6 bases). The V gene's germline CDR1 is MNHNS and CDR2 SASEGT. This CDR3 contains 13 residues. The V gene lost 4 bases and the J gene lost 3 bases, with 9 bases spanning the gap. The CDR3 coding sequence is TGTGCCAGCAGTGTTCGACTAGAAGAGACCCAGTACTTC. Residues: CASSVRLEETQYF.

The chain links TRBV11-2 to TRBJ1-5; D not certain. Trimming removed 1 base from V and 12 bases from J, with 13 bases in between. This CDR3 comprises 13 residues. Germline lookup yields CDR1 SGHAT and CDR2 FQNNGV. The CDR3 nucleotides read TGTGCCAGCAGCTTAGGTGTCAGATTTAGCCAGCATTTT. Protein sequence: CASSLGVRFSQHF.

The CDR3 bases are TGTGCCAGCACCCTAGATCAGCGGCGTACGCAGTATTTT. Translating it yields CASTLDQRRTQYF. V usage is TRBV5-4 and J usage is TRBJ2-3; D might be TRBD2 (5 bases). CDR3 length equals 13 residues. Germline values: CDR1 SGHNT, CDR2 YYREEE (reference sequence). V shed 6 bases and J shed 8 bases, with 16 bases lying between them.

V usage is TRBV29-1 and J usage is TRBJ1-2; 7 nucleotides match TRBD1. The trim removed 3 bases at V and 2 bases at J, leaving 12 bases unmatched. The CDR3 loop spans 16 amino acids. From germline, CDR1 is SQVTM and CDR2 ANQGSEA. The CDR3: CSVDDEGALKNYGYTF. DNA of the CDR3: TGCAGCGTTGACGATGAGGGGGCGTTAAAGAACTATGGCTACACCTTC.

J is TRBJ1-2 and V is TRBV5-4, with no clear D. Trimming shortened V by 4 bases and J by 3 bases, and 13 bases separated the two germline ends. The germline V gene encodes CDR1 SGHNT and CDR2 YYREEE (reference sequence). The CDR3 has 14 residues. CDR3: CASSPAGPHYGYTF. CDR3 sequence (DNA): TGTGCCAGCAGCCCCGCCGGGCCCCACTATGGCTACACCTTC.

This sequence joins TRBV27 and TRBJ1-2, with TRBD1 identical over 7 bases. The CDR3 has 14 residues. Unmatched junction bases numbered 3, after V lost 4 bases and J lost 1 base. Germline CDR1 MNHEY, CDR2 SMNVEV (reference sequence). The chain's CDR3 is CASSWDSDNYGYTF. The CDR3 coding sequence is TGTGCCAGCAGTTGGGACAGTGATAACTATGGCTACACCTTC.